Included here is one TCR beta chain sequence, with context. CDR1 SNHLY and CDR2 FYNNEI come from the germline V gene. This CDR3 contains 12 residues. V was clipped by 3 bases and J by 6 bases, with 9 bases between them. This specimen comes from a study of CD8+CD57+ T cells in acquired aplastic anemia. Using genomic DNA as the template, TCR beta VDJ and CDR3 profiling was carried out. MiXCR, applied by TCRdb to the reads, yields one record per CDR3 protein. The table includes 95,000 to 120,000 distinct CDR3 sequences, approximately 48% detected once. Input material: sorted CD4+, CD8+, or CD8+CD57+ T cells (not recorded which) from PBMCs. This chain uses TRBV2 with TRBJ2-7, with D uncertain. The TCR comes from a human donor in good health, serving as a control. DNA of the CDR3: TGTGCCAGCAGTGAGCCTGTCGGCGAGCAGTACTTC. As protein: CASSEPVGEQYF.